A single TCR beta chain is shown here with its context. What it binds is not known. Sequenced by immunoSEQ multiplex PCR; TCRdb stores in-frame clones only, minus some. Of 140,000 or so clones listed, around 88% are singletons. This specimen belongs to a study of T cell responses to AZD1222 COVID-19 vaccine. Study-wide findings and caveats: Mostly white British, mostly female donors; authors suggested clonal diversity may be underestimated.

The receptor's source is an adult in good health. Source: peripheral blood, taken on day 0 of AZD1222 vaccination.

CDR3: CASSQAAPSQKQFF. CDR3 coding DNA: TGTGCCAGCAGCCAAGCCGCGCCCTCCCAGAAGCAGTTCTTC. The genes are TRBV14 and TRBJ2-1, with D unresolved. The CDR3 totals 14 residues. CDR1 and CDR2 from the germline V gene are SGHDN and FVKESK. Trimming removed 1 base at V and 11 bases at J, with 15 bases between.